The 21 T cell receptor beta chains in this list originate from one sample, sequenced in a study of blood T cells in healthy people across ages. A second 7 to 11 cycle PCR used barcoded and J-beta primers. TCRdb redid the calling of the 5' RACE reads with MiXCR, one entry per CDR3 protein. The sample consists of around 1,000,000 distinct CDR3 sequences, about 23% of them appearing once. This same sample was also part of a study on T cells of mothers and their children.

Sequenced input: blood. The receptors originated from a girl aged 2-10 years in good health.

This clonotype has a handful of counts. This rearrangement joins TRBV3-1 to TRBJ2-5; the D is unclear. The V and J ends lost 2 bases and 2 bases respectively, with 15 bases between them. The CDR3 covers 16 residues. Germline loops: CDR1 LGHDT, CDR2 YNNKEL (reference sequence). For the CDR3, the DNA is TGTGCCAGCAGCCAATCTGATGGTGTGGGGCAAGAGACCCAGTACTTC. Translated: CASSQSDGVGQETQYF.

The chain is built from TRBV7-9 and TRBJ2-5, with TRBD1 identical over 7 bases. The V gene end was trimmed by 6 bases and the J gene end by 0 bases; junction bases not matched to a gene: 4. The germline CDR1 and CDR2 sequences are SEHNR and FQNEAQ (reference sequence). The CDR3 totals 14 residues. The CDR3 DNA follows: TGTGCCAGCAGGGGGACAGAAAACCAAGAGACCCAGTACTTC. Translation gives CASRGTENQETQYF.

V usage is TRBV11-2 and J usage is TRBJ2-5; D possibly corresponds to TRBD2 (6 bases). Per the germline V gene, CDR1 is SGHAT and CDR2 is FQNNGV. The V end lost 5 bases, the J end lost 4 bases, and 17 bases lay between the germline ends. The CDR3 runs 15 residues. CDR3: CASSSLLLGGETQYF. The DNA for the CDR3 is TGTGCCAGCAGCAGCCTCCTTCTGGGGGGAGAGACCCAGTACTTC.

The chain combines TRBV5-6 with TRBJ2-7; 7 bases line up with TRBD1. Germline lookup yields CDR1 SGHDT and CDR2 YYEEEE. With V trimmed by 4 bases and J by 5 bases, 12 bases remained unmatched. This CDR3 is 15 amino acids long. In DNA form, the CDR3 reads TGTGCCAGCAGCGGTACAGGGGATCCCCGGGACGAGCAGTACTTC. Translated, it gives CASSGTGDPRDEQYF.

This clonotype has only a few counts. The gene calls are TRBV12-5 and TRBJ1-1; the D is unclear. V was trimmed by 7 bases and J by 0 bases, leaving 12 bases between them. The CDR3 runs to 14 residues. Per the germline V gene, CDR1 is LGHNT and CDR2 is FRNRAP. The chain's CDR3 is CASAAGVLNTEAFF. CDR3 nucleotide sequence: TGTGCTAGTGCCGCCGGAGTTCTGAACACTGAAGCTTTCTTT.

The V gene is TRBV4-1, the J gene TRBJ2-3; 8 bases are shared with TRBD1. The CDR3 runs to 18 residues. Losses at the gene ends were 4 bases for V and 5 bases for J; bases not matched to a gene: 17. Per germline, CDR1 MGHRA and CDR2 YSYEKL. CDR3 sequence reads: CASSLPAQTGGPQDTQYF. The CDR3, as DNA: TGCGCCAGCAGCCTACCGGCCCAAACAGGGGGTCCTCAAGATACGCAGTATTTT.

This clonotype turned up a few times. CDR3 region: CASSYGQVFWDEQFF. For the CDR3, the DNA is TGTGCCAGCAGTTACGGACAGGTTTTTTGGGATGAGCAGTTCTTC. This chain links TRBV6-2 or TRBV6-3 with TRBJ2-1; 7 bases are shared with TRBD1. CDR1 MNHEY and CDR2 SVGEGT come from the germline V gene. J was trimmed by 8 bases and V by 2 bases; bases with no gene match: 9. This CDR3 spans 15 amino acids.

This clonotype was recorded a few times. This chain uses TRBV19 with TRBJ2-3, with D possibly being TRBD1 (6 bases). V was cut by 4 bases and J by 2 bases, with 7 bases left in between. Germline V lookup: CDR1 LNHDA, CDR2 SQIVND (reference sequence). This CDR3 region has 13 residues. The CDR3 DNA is TGTGCCAGTAGTAACAGGGACACAGATACGCAGTATTTT. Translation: CASSNRDTDTQYF.

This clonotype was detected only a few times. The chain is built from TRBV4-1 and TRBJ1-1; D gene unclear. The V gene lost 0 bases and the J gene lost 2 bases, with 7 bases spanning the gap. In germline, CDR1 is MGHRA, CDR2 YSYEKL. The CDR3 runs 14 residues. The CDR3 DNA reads TGCGCCAGCAGCCAAGAAGGGTATAACACTGAAGCTTTCTTT. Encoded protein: CASSQEGYNTEAFF.

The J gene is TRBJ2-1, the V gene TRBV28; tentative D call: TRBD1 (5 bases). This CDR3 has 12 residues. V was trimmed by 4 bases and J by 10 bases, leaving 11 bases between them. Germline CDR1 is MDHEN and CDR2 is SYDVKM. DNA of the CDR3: TGTGCCAGCAGTTCACAGGTCCGGGAGCAGTTCTTC. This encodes CASSSQVREQFF. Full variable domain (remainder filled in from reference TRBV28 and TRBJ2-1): DVKVTQSSRYLVKRTGEKVFLECVQDMDHENMFWYRQDPGLGLRLIYFSYDVKMKEKGDIPEGYSVSREKKERFSLILESASTNQTSMYLCASSSQVREQFFGPGTRLTVL.

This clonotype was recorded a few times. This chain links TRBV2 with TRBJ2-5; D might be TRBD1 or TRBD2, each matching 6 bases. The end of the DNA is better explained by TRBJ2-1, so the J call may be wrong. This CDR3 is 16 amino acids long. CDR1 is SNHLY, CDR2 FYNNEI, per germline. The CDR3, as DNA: TGTGCCAGCAGTGCCCAAGGGGGGTCCACGGTGTGGAAGCAGTTCTTC. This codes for CASSAQGGSTVWKQFF.

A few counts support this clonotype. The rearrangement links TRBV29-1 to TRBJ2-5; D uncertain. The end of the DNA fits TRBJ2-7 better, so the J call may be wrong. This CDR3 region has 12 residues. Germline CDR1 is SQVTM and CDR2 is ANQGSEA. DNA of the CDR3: TGCAGCGTTAGAACAGCAGCCTACGAGCAGTACTTC. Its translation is CSVRTAAYEQYF.

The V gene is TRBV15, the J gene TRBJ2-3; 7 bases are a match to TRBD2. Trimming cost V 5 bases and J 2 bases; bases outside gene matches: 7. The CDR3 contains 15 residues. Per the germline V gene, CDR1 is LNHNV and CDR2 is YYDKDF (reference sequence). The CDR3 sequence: CATSGAGTITDTQYF. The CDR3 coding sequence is TGTGCCACCAGCGGCGCGGGGACTATCACAGATACGCAGTATTTT.

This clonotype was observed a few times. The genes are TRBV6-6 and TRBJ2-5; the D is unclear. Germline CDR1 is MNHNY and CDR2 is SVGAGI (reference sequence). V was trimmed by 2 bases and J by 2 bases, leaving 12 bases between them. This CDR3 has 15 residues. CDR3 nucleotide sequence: TGTGCCAGCAGTTACGTAAACCGCATGCAAGAGACCCAGTACTTC. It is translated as CASSYVNRMQETQYF.

The CDR3 region has the DNA TGTGCCATCAGTGTTGGGGCGGCCCCCGGGGAGCTGTTTTTT. This encodes CAISVGAAPGELFF. V usage is TRBV10-3 and J usage is TRBJ2-2; tentatively, D is TRBD1 (5 bases). The V end lost 4 bases, the J end lost 6 bases, and 12 bases lay between the germline ends. The CDR3 has 14 amino acids. The germline CDR1 and CDR2 sequences are ENHRY and SYGVKD.

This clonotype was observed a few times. This CDR3 is CSVGAWGGHEQYF. The CDR3 region has the DNA TGCAGCGTTGGGGCTTGGGGGGGACACGAGCAGTACTTC. The chain combines TRBV29-1 with TRBJ2-7; 7 bases are a match to TRBD2. This CDR3 is 13 amino acids long. In germline, CDR1 is SQVTM, CDR2 ANQGSEA. The V and J ends lost 4 bases and 5 bases, in that order; junction bases with no gene match: 8.

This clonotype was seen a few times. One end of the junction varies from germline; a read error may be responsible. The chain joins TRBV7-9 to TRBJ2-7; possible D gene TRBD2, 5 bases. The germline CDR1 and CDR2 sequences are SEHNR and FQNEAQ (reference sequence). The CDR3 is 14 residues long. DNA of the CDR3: TGTGCCAGCAGCTACGATCTAGGACCCTACGAGCGGAACTTC. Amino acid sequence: CASSYDLGPYERNF.

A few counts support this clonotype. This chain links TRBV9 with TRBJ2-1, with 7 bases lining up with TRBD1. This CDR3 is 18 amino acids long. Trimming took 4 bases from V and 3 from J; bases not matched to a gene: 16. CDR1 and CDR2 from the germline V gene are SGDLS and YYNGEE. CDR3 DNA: TGTGCCAGCAGCACAAGAGGGCAGGGGGTCCCCTTCTACAATGAGCAGTTCTTC. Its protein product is CASSTRGQGVPFYNEQFF.

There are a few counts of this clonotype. CDR3 sequence (DNA): TGTGCCACACAGGGTATGAACTATGGCTACACCTTC. Its protein product is CATQGMNYGYTF. J is TRBJ1-2 and V is TRBV7-9; D might be TRBD1 (6 bases). This CDR3 region has 12 residues. CDR1 and CDR2 from the germline V gene are SEHNR and FQNEAQ (reference sequence). V was cut by 10 bases and J by 2 bases, with 11 bases left in between.

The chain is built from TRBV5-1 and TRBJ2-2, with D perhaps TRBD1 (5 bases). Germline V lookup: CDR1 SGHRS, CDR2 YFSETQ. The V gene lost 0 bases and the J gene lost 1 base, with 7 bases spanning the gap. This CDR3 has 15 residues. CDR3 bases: TGCGCCAGCAGCTTGGATACAGGGAACACCGGGGAGCTGTTTTTT. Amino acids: CASSLDTGNTGELFF.

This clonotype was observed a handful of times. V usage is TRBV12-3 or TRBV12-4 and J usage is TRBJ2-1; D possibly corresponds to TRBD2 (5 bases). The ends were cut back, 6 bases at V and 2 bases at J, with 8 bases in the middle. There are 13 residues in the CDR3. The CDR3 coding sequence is TGTGCCAGCAGGGAGGTGCCCTACAATGAGCAGTTCTTC. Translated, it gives CASREVPYNEQFF.